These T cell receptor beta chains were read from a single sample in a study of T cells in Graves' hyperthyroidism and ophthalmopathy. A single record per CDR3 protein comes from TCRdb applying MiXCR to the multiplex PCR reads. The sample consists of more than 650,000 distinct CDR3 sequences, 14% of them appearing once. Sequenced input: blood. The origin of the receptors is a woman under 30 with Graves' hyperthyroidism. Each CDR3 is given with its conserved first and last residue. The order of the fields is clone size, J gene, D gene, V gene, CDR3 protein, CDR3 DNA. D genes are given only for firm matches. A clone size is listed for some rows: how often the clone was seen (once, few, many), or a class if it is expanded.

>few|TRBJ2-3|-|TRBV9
CASSPGRGGHLSTDTQYF
TGTGCCAGCAGTCCAGGGCGTGGGGGGCATCTCAGCACAGATACGCAGTATTTT
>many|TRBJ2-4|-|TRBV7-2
CASSLGTVVGNIQYF
TGTGCCAGCAGCTTAGGAACAGTGGTGGGAAACATTCAGTACTTC
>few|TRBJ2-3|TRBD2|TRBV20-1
CSARDLVAGGPIMDTQYF
TGCAGTGCTAGAGATCTAGTAGCGGGAGGGCCAATAATGGATACGCAGTATTTT
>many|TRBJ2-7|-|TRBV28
CASSFWGNEQYF
TGTGCCAGCAGTTTTTGGGGGAACGAGCAGTACTTC
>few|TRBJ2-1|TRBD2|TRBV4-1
CASSLLAGVTNNEQFF
TGCGCCAGCAGCCTTTTAGCGGGAGTGACAAACAATGAGCAGTTCTTC
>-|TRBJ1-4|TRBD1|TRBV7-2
CASSSPISGGDEKLFF
TGTGCCAGCAGCTCACCCATATCAGGGGGGGATGAAAAACTGTTTTTT
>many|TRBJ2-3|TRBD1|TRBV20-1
CSATRQGAGDTQYF
TGCAGTGCTACTCGACAGGGGGCTGGGGATACGCAGTATTTT
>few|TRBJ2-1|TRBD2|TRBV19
CASSPETSGKYNEQFF
TGTGCCAGTAGTCCGGAGACTAGCGGGAAATACAATGAGCAGTTCTTC
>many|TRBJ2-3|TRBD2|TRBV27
CASSPIGTSGRRDTQYF
TGTGCCAGCAGTCCCATCGGGACTAGCGGACGGAGAGATACGCAGTATTTT
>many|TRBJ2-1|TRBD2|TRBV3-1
CASSLSSGEEFF
TGTGCCAGCAGCCTTTCTAGCGGAGAGGAGTTCTTC
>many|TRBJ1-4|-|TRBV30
CAWSPNSPYNEKLFF
TGTGCCTGGAGCCCTAACAGTCCCTATAATGAAAAACTGTTTTTT
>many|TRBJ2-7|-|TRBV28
CASSEQGPRSYEQYF
TGTGCCAGCAGTGAACAGGGTCCACGCTCCTACGAGCAGTACTTC
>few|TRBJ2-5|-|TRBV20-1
CSTLPGAQETQYF
TGCAGTACCCTCCCGGGGGCACAAGAGACCCAGTACTTC
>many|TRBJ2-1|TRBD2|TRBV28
CASSPMRRSASGRPYNEQFF
TGTGCCAGCAGTCCCATGAGGCGGTCGGCTAGCGGGAGACCGTACAATGAGCAGTTCTTC
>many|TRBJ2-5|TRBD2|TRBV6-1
CASSKAGVWETQYF
TGTGCCAGCAGTAAAGCGGGAGTTTGGGAGACCCAGTACTTC
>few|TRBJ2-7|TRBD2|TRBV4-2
CASSQAAGGAYEQYF
TGTGCCAGCAGCCAAGCTGCGGGAGGAGCCTACGAGCAGTACTTC
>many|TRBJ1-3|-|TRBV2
CASSVSELSSGNTIYF
TGTGCCAGCAGTGTTTCAGAGTTAAGCTCTGGAAACACCATATATTTT
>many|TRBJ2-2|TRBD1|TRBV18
CASSRTRDRTNTGELFF
TGTGCCAGCTCACGAACCAGGGACAGGACGAACACCGGGGAGCTGTTTTTT
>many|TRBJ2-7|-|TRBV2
CASSGTEKAFYEQYF
TGTGCCAGCAGTGGGACAGAAAAGGCCTTCTACGAGCAGTACTTC
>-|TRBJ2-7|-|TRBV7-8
CASTPFGPTYEQYF
TGTGCCAGCACCCCTTTCGGGCCTACCTACGAGCAGTACTTC
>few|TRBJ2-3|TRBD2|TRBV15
CATSREELAERTDTQYF
TGTGCCACCAGCAGAGAAGAACTAGCGGAGCGCACAGATACGCAGTATTTT
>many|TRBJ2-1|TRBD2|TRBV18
CASSSAGGRYNEQFF
TGTGCCAGCTCATCTGCCGGGGGGAGGTACAATGAGCAGTTCTTC
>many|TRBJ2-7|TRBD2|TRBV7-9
CASSSRAGSYEQYF
TGTGCCAGCAGCTCCCGAGCGGGATCCTACGAGCAGTACTTC
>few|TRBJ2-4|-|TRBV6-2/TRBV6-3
CASSYSQGWAAKNIQYF
TGTGCCAGCAGTTACTCTCAGGGTTGGGCGGCCAAAAACATTCAGTACTTC
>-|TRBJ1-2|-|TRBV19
CASNRDIGYGYTF
TGTGCCAGTAATCGGGACATCGGCTATGGCTACACCTTC
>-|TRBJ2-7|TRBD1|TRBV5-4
CASSQETGTPYEQYF
TGTGCCAGCAGCCAAGAGACAGGGACACCCTACGAGCAGTACTTC
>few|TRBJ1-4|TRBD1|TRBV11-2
CASSSTGGEGEKLFF
TGTGCCAGCAGCTCAACAGGGGGCGAGGGAGAAAAACTGTTTTTT
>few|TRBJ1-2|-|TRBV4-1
CASSQKGFYGYTF
TGCGCCAGCAGCCAGAAAGGGTTTTATGGCTACACCTTC
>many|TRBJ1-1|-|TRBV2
CASSEEINTEAFF
TGTGCCAGCAGTGAGGAGATCAACACTGAAGCTTTCTTT
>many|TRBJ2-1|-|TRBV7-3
CASSPWGGADEQFF
TGTGCCAGCAGCCCTTGGGGAGGTGCGGATGAGCAGTTCTTC
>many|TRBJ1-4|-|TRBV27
CASKRVVQEKLFF
TGTGCCAGCAAAAGGGTAGTGCAGGAAAAACTGTTTTTT
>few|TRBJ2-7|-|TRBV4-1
CASSPGQTNYEQYF
TGCGCCAGCAGCCCGGGACAAACAAATTACGAGCAGTACTTC
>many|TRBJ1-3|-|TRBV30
CAWGLGNTIYF
TGTGCCTGGGGATTGGGAAACACCATATATTTT
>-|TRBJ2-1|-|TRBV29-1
CSVPSGAFNEQFF
TGCAGCGTTCCATCCGGGGCGTTCAATGAGCAGTTCTTC
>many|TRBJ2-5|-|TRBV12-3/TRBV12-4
CASSPPGTVQETQYF
TGTGCCAGCAGCCCTCCCGGGACGGTACAAGAGACCCAGTACTTC
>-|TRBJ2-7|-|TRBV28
CASSAPPGWTKTRYEQYF
TGTGCCAGCAGTGCACCCCCGGGTTGGACCAAGACCCGTTACGAGCAGTACTTC
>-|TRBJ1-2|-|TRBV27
CASSGRLNGIYGYTF
TGTGCCAGCAGTGGACGACTAAACGGAATCTATGGCTACACCTTC
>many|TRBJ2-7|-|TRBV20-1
CSAGLTGPRGEQYF
TGCAGTGCTGGGCTGACCGGGCCCCGAGGAGAGCAGTACTTC
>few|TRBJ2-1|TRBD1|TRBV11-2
CASSTLKTGANEQFF
TGTGCCAGCAGCACTCTGAAGACAGGGGCCAATGAGCAGTTCTTC
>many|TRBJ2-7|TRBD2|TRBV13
CASSYGTSGSSYEQYF
TGTGCCAGCAGCTACGGGACTAGCGGGAGCTCCTACGAGCAGTACTTC
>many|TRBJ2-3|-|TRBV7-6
CASSLSSGGGHTDTQYF
TGTGCCAGCAGCTTATCAAGCGGAGGGGGACACACAGATACGCAGTATTTT